These 26 T cell receptor beta chains were sequenced from one sample in a study of control samples from healthy donors and cancer patients. The repertoire was sequenced with immunoSEQ multiplex PCR; TCRdb's copy has only in-frame clones and lacks some. The profile covers under 200,000 clones, with almost 90% appearing a single time and around 5% taken by the ten largest. Sequenced: blood. The receptors here all came from a woman in her twenties or thirties in good health.

This chain connects TRBV5-6 to TRBJ1-1; a possible D gene is TRBD1 (5 bases). Trimming shortened V by 1 base and J by 0 bases, and 13 bases separated the two germline ends. The CDR3 loop spans 16 amino acids. Germline V gives CDR1 SGHDT, CDR2 YYEEEE. CDR3 loop: CASSLWGRDVNTEAFF. The CDR3 DNA follows: TGTGCCAGCAGCTTGTGGGGGAGAGACGTGAACACTGAAGCTTTCTTT.

The J gene is TRBJ2-5, the V gene TRBV7-2, with TRBD1 identical over 10 bases. Germline CDR1 and CDR2: SGHTA and FQGNSA. After removal of 4 bases from V and 5 bases from J, the junction contained 7 bases not matched to a gene. This CDR3 comprises 15 residues. CDR3 sequence: CASSWGGTGVETQYF. The CDR3 nucleotides are TGTGCCAGCAGCTGGGGTGGGACAGGGGTGGAGACCCAGTACTTC.

The gene calls are TRBV7-7 and TRBJ2-1; the D gene is possibly TRBD2 (6 bases). The length of the CDR3 is 11 residues. The germline CDR1 and CDR2 sequences are SSHAT and FNYEAQ (reference sequence). The CDR3 region is CARDKEGEQFF. CDR3 DNA sequence: TGTGCTAGAGACAAGGAGGGTGAGCAGTTCTTC.

This clone has only a few counts. V usage is TRBV2 and J usage is TRBJ2-1; D perhaps matches TRBD2 (6 bases). This CDR3 spans 11 amino acids. The V gene's germline CDR1 is SNHLY and CDR2 FYNNEI. Trimming removed 3 bases at V and 13 bases at J, with 10 bases between. The CDR3 reads CASSDWEEQFF. CDR3 nucleotide sequence: TGTGCCAGCAGTGACTGGGAGGAACAGTTCTTC.

The rearrangement links TRBV7-9 to TRBJ2-3; D remains unclear. The CDR3 has 17 amino acids. Germline V gene data show CDR1 as SEHNR and CDR2 as FQNEAQ (reference sequence). V was clipped by 4 bases and J by 0 bases, with 17 bases between them. The CDR3: CASSSPATQISTDTQYF. The DNA of the CDR3 is TGTGCCAGCAGCTCCCCAGCGACTCAGATAAGCACAGATACGCAGTATTTT.

The genes are TRBV27 and TRBJ1-2; 8 bases map to TRBD1. There are 15 residues in the CDR3. Losses at the gene ends were 6 bases for V and 8 bases for J; bases not matched to a gene: 14. Germline-derived CDR1 and CDR2 are MNHEY and SMNVEV (reference sequence). The CDR3 spells CASSKSPDRVSGYTF. In nucleotides, the CDR3 is TGTGCCAGCAGCAAAAGCCCGGACAGGGTGAGCGGCTACACCTTC.

This clone has more than one count but fewer than ten. The V and J genes are TRBV9 and TRBJ1-2; D gene unclear. The V end was cut by 1 base, the J end by 3 bases, with 22 bases between. The CDR3 sequence is 18 residues long. Germline CDR1 SGDLS, CDR2 YYNGEE. Here the CDR3 DNA reads TGTGCCAGCAGCGTACTCCGGATGGACCCACGGTCGGACTATGGCTACACCTTC. Its translation: CASSVLRMDPRSDYGYTF.

V usage is TRBV6-4 and J usage is TRBJ2-6; D uncertain. CDR1 is MRHNA and CDR2 is SNTAGT in the germline V gene. This CDR3 contains 13 residues. Trimming pared 5 bases from V and 2 bases from J, leaving 4 bases between. For the CDR3, the DNA is TGTGCCAGCAGTCCCCCTGGGGCCAACGTCCTGACTTTC. Residues: CASSPPGANVLTF.

The V and J genes are TRBV5-1 and TRBJ1-4; 8 bases match TRBD1. The CDR3 extends over 17 amino acids. Per germline, CDR1 SGHRS and CDR2 YFSETQ. V shed 6 bases, J shed 3 bases, and the junction held 13 bases outside the gene matches. CDR3 residues: CASTRTGIFGSNEKLFF. The CDR3 DNA is TGCGCCAGCACCAGGACAGGGATATTCGGTTCTAATGAAAAACTGTTTTTT.

This clone was found once. The chain carries TRBV11-2 and TRBJ2-7; the D is unclear. Germline V gene data show CDR1 as SGHAT and CDR2 as FQNNGV. Trimming left V 0 bases short and J 2 bases short, with 11 bases between. There are 15 residues in the CDR3. Here the CDR3 DNA reads TGTGCCAGCAGCTTAGATCCGGCCGCACCCTACGAGCAGTACGTC. It translates to CASSLDPAAPYEQYV.

This sequence joins TRBV4-1 and TRBJ2-6; a weak D match, TRBD2 (5 bases). Per germline, CDR1 MGHRA and CDR2 YSYEKL. Trimming stripped 4 bases from V and 4 bases from J, with 11 bases between. The CDR3 has 15 residues. The CDR3 sequence: CASSRLASGANVLTF. Here the CDR3 DNA reads TGCGCCAGCAGCCGTCTAGCTTCAGGGGCCAACGTCCTGACTTTC.

The rearrangement uses TRBV27 and TRBJ2-2; D is unclear. From germline, CDR1 is MNHEY and CDR2 SMNVEV (reference sequence). Deletions cut 11 bases from V and 1 base from J, with 11 bases between. This CDR3 is built from 13 residues. The CDR3 DNA reads TGTGCCTCCGGGCTTCGGAACACCGGGGAGCTGTTTTTT. Translation: CASGLRNTGELFF.

The chain recombines TRBV2 with TRBJ2-7, with 13 bases matching TRBD2. The length of the CDR3 is 20 residues. CDR1 SNHLY and CDR2 FYNNEI come from the germline V gene. The ends lost 8 bases at V and 7 bases at J; junction bases unmatched: 26. The chain's CDR3 is CASAERFRGTSGDRSLEQYF. The CDR3 coding sequence is TGTGCCAGCGCGGAACGGTTTCGAGGGACTAGCGGGGACCGAAGTCTGGAGCAGTACTTC. Variable domain in full (rest from reference TRBV2 and TRBJ2-7): EPEVTQTPSHQVTQMGQEVILRCVPISNHLYFYWYRQILGQKVEFLVSFYNNEISEKSEIFDDQFSVERPDGSNFTLKIRSTKLEDSAMYFCASAERFRGTSGDRSLEQYFGPGTRLTVT.

This rearrangement joins TRBV7-9 to TRBJ1-1; 10 nucleotides align to TRBD1. J lost 7 bases, V lost 2 bases, and 4 bases had no gene match. This CDR3 is 14 amino acids long. Looked up from germline, CDR1 is SEHNR and CDR2 is FQNEAQ (reference sequence). CDR3 amino acids: CASSLNDRGLEAFF. The CDR3 DNA sequence: TGTGCCAGCAGCTTAAACGACAGGGGGCTTGAAGCTTTCTTT.

This clone was seen only once. The chain employs TRBV10-3 and TRBJ2-6; possible D gene TRBD1, 5 bases. The CDR3 runs 17 residues. Germline CDR1 ENHRY, CDR2 SYGVKD. Between the trimmed V and J ends, which lost 4 bases and 0 bases, there was a span of 13 bases. CDR3 loop: CAISVDSSRSGANVLTF. As DNA, the CDR3 is TGTGCCATCAGTGTTGACAGTTCCCGCTCTGGGGCCAACGTCCTGACTTTC.

CDR3: CASSSTGAALMNTEAFF. CDR3 nucleotides: TGTGCCAGCAGCTCCACGGGGGCGGCCCTTATGAACACTGAAGCTTTCTTT. The chain recombines TRBV5-4 with TRBJ1-1; D may be TRBD1 (6 bases). V gave up 3 bases and J gave up 0 bases, with 18 bases separating them. From germline, CDR1 is SGHNT and CDR2 YYREEE (reference sequence). The CDR3 is 17 residues long.

The chain recombines TRBV3-1 (or the pseudogene TRBV3-2) with TRBJ2-1; D remains unclear. Trimming removed 1 base from V and 3 bases from J, with 1 base in between. This CDR3 has 12 residues. Germline V lookup: CDR1 LGHDT, CDR2 YNNKEL (reference sequence). CDR3 DNA sequence: TGTGCCAGCAGCCAAGTCTACAATGAGCAGTTCTTC. Translated, it gives CASSQVYNEQFF.

The V gene is TRBV9, the J gene TRBJ2-2; no definite D call. Germline assignment: CDR1 SGDLS and CDR2 YYNGEE. Deletions cut 6 bases from V and 5 bases from J, with 14 bases between. The CDR3 length is 14 residues. CDR3 sequence reads: CASTYSMGTGELFF. For the CDR3, the DNA is TGTGCCAGCACCTACAGTATGGGGACCGGGGAGCTGTTTTTT.

The genes are TRBV4-1 and TRBJ2-1; 9 nucleotides align to TRBD2. Germline V gives CDR1 MGHRA, CDR2 YSYEKL. The CDR3 has 16 residues. V trimming: 0 bases; J trimming: 8 bases; junction bases outside the gene matches: 8. CDR3 bases: TGCGCCAGCAGCCAAGAGTGGCGGGAGGGACGAGATGAGCAGTTCTTC. This encodes CASSQEWREGRDEQFF.

The chain has TRBV12-3 or TRBV12-4 and TRBJ2-3, with D possibly TRBD2 on 5 matching bases. The ends were cut back, 6 bases at V and 8 bases at J, with 12 bases in the middle. The CDR3 is made up of 12 amino acids. The CDR3 DNA reads TGTGCCAGCAGCTCGGACTGGGGTACGCAGTATTTT. This encodes CASSSDWGTQYF.

The chain is built from TRBV15 and TRBJ2-2, with no clear D. V lost 0 bases and J 4 bases, leaving 15 bases between the germline ends. The CDR3 spans 17 residues. From germline, CDR1 is LNHNV and CDR2 YYDKDF (reference sequence). The CDR3 DNA sequence: TGTGCCACCAGCAGAGATTACGTCTCAGACGCCACCGGGGAGCTGTTTTTT. It translates to CATSRDYVSDATGELFF.

The V gene is TRBV4-2, the J gene TRBJ1-1; a possible D gene is TRBD1 (6 bases). V was trimmed by 0 bases and J by 4 bases, leaving 9 bases between them. This CDR3 is built from 14 residues. From germline, CDR1 is LGHNA and CDR2 YNFKEQ. The CDR3 loop is CASSQDRGGTEAFF. Here the CDR3 DNA reads TGTGCCAGCAGCCAAGACAGGGGCGGCACTGAAGCTTTCTTT.

The chain couples TRBV21-1 to TRBJ2-7; TRBD1, the table's D call, lacks a check against the DNA. TRBV21-1 is marked as a pseudogene. CDR3 length equals 16 residues. This chain's CDR3 is CASSKVKGQGTYEQYV. In nucleotides, the CDR3 is TGTGCCAGCAGCAAAGTAAAGGGACAGGGAACCTACGAGCAGTACGTC.

This clone showed up just a few times. The rearrangement links TRBV25-1 to TRBJ1-4; 9 nucleotides match TRBD1. The germline V gene has CDR1 MGHDK and CDR2 SYGVNS. This CDR3 has 13 residues. Trimming cost V 8 bases and J 8 bases; bases outside gene matches: 6. The CDR3 DNA follows: TGTGCCAGCCGAACAGGGGGCGGCGAAAAACTGTTTTTT. Translation gives CASRTGGGEKLFF.

The CDR3 loop reads CRAADTEAFF. CDR3 bases: TGCAGGGCGGCCGACACTGAAGCTTTCTTT. V is TRBV29-1 and J is TRBJ1-1; D remains unclear. The CDR3 spans 10 residues. Looked up from germline, CDR1 is SQVTM and CDR2 is ANQGSEA.

The rearrangement links TRBV29-1 to TRBJ1-4; D is unclear. Trimming shortened V by 7 bases and J by 0 bases, and 9 bases separated the two germline ends. There are 13 residues in the CDR3. Germline CDR1 is SQVTM and CDR2 is ANQGSEA. The CDR3 DNA sequence: TGCAGCGCCGAGGCGGCAACTAATGAAAAACTGTTTTTT. Residues: CSAEAATNEKLFF.